A single sample is the source of the 9 T cell receptor beta chains below, sequenced in a study of shared T cell receptors in the human thymus. The protocol was immunoSEQ multiplex PCR, while the TCRdb copy is restricted to in-frame clones and leaves out a portion. The data contain about 380,000 clones, about 95% of them singletons. Sequenced sample: thymocytes. The receptors originated from a human donor.

For this clone: Other DNA sequences from this sample encode an identical CDR3 as well. The rearrangement joins TRBV28 to TRBJ2-7, with a tentative D call TRBD2 (5 bases). The CDR3 contains 11 residues. Germline CDR1 reads MDHEN; CDR2 reads SYDVKM. The V gene lost 5 bases and the J gene lost 7 bases, with 9 bases spanning the gap. The CDR3 spells CASSPSGEQYF. CDR3 nucleotide sequence: TGTGCCAGCAGTCCCTCGGGAGAGCAGTACTTC.

This clone was seen just once. The chain employs TRBV6-5 and TRBJ1-1, with 11 bases matching TRBD1. The V gene's germline CDR1 is MNHEY and CDR2 SVGAGI. The J segment lost 6 bases and the V segment lost 5 bases, leaving 8 bases of the junction unmatched. This CDR3 is built from 15 residues. The CDR3 sequence: CASSPQGQGAAEAFF. CDR3 DNA: TGTGCCAGCAGTCCCCAAGGACAGGGGGCCGCTGAAGCTTTCTTT.

The chain recombines TRBV13 with TRBJ2-7; 10 nucleotides agree with TRBD1. The CDR3 contains 20 residues. Trimming took 0 bases from V and 0 from J; bases not matched to a gene: 14. Germline values: CDR1 PRHDT, CDR2 FYEKMQ (reference sequence). DNA of the CDR3: TGTGCCAGCAGCTTAGGCCTAAATTTGAGGACAGGGGGGTACTCCTACGAGCAGTACTTC. Translation: CASSLGLNLRTGGYSYEQYF.

CDR3: CASSSGTSVHNEQFF. As DNA, the CDR3 is TGTGCCAGCAGCTCCGGGACTAGCGTTCACAATGAGCAGTTCTTC. V is TRBV6-5 and J is TRBJ2-1; 10 nucleotides align to TRBD2. V lost 6 bases and J lost 5; bases outside the gene matches: 7. The CDR3 is 15 amino acids. Looked up from germline, CDR1 is MNHEY and CDR2 is SVGAGI.

The chain has TRBV5-8 and TRBJ1-1, with D unresolved. The CDR3 consists of 14 residues. Per the germline V gene, CDR1 is SGHTS and CDR2 is YDEGEE. Trimming took off 4 bases at V and 2 bases at J, with 12 bases between the two ends. CDR3 sequence reads: CASSLRAVNTEAFF. The CDR3 DNA reads as TGTGCCAGCAGCCTCAGAGCCGTTAACACTGAAGCTTTCTTT.

V gene TRBV28 combines with J gene TRBJ1-3; tentative D call: TRBD1 (6 bases). Germline V gives CDR1 MDHEN, CDR2 SYDVKM. The CDR3 covers 14 residues. Deletions cut 6 bases from V and 4 bases from J, with 13 bases between. Here the CDR3 DNA reads TGTGCCAGCAGGGCCACAGGGCCCGGAAACACCATATATTTT. Translated: CASRATGPGNTIYF.

J is TRBJ1-2 and V is TRBV12-5, with D maybe TRBD1 (5 bases). This CDR3 is 13 amino acids long. CDR1 is LGHNT, CDR2 FRNRAP, per germline. Deletions cut 5 bases from V and 4 bases from J, with 11 bases between. The CDR3 DNA reads as TGTGCTAGTGGTGGGACGGGGGGCTATGGCTACACCTTC. It codes for CASGGTGGYGYTF.

This clone was seen a few times. The gene calls are TRBV7-2 and TRBJ2-7; possibly TRBD2 for D (5 bases). Deletions cut 5 bases from V and 2 bases from J, with 16 bases between. This CDR3 has 15 amino acids. Germline V gives CDR1 SGHTA, CDR2 FQGNSA. CDR3 nucleotides: TGTGCCAGCAGCCGGGTTGATAGCGAGGCCTACGAGCAGTACTTC. Translation: CASSRVDSEAYEQYF.

This sequence joins TRBV5-3 and TRBJ2-1; D is possibly TRBD1 or TRBD2 (5 bases each). TRBV5-3 is an ORF; its function is uncertain. The germline V and J ends were trimmed by 4 bases and 0 bases, with 14 bases remaining between them. This CDR3 is built from 16 residues. As DNA, the CDR3 is TGTGCCAGAAGCGAGGGACGGCCAAGCTCCTACAATGAGCAGTTCTTC. Amino acids: CARSEGRPSSYNEQFF.